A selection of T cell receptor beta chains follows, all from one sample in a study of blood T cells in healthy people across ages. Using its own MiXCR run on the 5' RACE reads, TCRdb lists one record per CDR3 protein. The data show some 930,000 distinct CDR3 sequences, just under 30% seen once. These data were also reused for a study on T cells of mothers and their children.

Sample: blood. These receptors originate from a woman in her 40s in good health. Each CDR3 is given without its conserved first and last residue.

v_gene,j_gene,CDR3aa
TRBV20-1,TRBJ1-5,SARDPAGVGNQPQH
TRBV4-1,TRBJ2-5,ASSQDEWLAGAGETQY
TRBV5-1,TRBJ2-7,ASSSVGPGGYEQY
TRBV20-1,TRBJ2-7,SARVPDLSSYEQY
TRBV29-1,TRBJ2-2,SVEGGPGQGATGELF
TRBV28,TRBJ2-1,ATPGDSYNEQF
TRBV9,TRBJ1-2,ASSATGRDGYT
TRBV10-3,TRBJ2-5,AIRRNEKETQY
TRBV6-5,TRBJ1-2,ASKRTGQGYT
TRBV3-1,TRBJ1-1,ASSQVASLNTEAF
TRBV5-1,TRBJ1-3,ASSLESASGNTIY
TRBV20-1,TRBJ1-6,SARDLGQGADNSPLH
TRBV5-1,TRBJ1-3,ASSSGSVGNTIY
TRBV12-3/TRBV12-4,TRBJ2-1,ASSGTSGGRPKLRANEQF
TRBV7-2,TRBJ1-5,ASSSRTGRNQPQH
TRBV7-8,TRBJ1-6,ASSLNAAVSDSPLH
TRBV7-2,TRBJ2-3,ASSRELAGGRNTQY
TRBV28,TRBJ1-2,ASSLDRAYRYT
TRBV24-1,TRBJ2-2,ATSALTNGELF
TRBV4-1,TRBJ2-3,ASSQRDGQTSQY
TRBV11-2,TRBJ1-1,ASSFSRGQGEDTEAF
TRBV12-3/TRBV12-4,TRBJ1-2,ASSKGTGGNT
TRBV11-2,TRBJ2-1,ASSLVGTAYNEQF
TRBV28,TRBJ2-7,ASRSVGVYEQY